This record looks at one TCR beta chain sequence and its context. Its antigen is not identified. From 500 to 600 ng of total RNA, TCR beta-specific cDNA was reverse-transcribed using a constant-region primer. Investigators got TCR beta libraries out of three nested multiplex PCR rounds, done with slightly modified ARM-PCR. TCRdb reprocessed the multiplex PCR reads via MiXCR and lists one record per CDR3 protein. The sample carries tens of thousands of distinct CDR3 sequences, around 79% recorded once. Unsorted bulk tissue, about 17-34 mg of it, served as the source for co-extraction of RNA and DNA. Surgical resection treated primary liver carcinoma in the patients. All tumor specimens exceeded 75% viable tumor cells. These data belong to a study of tumor-infiltrating lymphocytes in primary liver carcinoma. Study results and caveats: It was in tumors, not blood, that the top-250-clone fraction was significantly higher (p = 0.039).

The sequence was obtained from a man aged 40-55 years with primary liver carcinoma and hepatitis B virus infection. The source material was liver tumor tissue from sampling region 3. Subset given: tumor region T3, left-lateral pole.

This CDR3 is CVSSRGTGPTYEQYF. The CDR3 DNA reads as TGTGTCAGTAGTCGAGGGACGGGCCCGACCTACGAGCAGTACTTC. The chain combines TRBV12-3 or TRBV12-4 with TRBJ2-7; TRBD1 or TRBD2 may be the D gene (5 bases each). This CDR3 is built from 15 residues.